The sequence of this T cell receptor beta chain was determined in a study of glioma-infiltrating T cells after dendritic cell vaccination. The PCR used 60 V beta and 13 J beta primers. Method: immunoSEQ multiplex PCR; TCRdb's copy keeps in-frame clones and lacks some. Found here are 80,000 to 100,000 clones, about 85% of them singletons; the top ten hold approximately 5.5%. Regarding time point: after dendritic cell vaccination, including at tumor progression/relapse. Selection required adequate fresh-frozen tumor tissue plus more than two years' survival data. All glioblastoma patients lacked an isocitrate dehydrogenase mutation. CDR1 SGHDT and CDR2 YYEEEE come from the germline V gene. Trimming at V came to 4 bases and at J to 3 bases, leaving 12 bases not matched to a gene. The CDR3 sequence is 16 residues long. Findings and caveats of the study: Only a small number of patients had complete blood and tumor samples.

Comment on this clone: What it binds is unknown.

This sequence was found in a human donor with glioblastoma. V is TRBV5-6 and J is TRBJ2-7; 8 bases fit TRBD2. The sequenced sample was blood, obtained after dendritic cell vaccination. CDR3 coding DNA: TGTGCCAGCAGCCATTGGGGCGGGGGGCGCAGCTACGAGCAGTACTTC. This sequence encodes CASSHWGGGRSYEQYF.